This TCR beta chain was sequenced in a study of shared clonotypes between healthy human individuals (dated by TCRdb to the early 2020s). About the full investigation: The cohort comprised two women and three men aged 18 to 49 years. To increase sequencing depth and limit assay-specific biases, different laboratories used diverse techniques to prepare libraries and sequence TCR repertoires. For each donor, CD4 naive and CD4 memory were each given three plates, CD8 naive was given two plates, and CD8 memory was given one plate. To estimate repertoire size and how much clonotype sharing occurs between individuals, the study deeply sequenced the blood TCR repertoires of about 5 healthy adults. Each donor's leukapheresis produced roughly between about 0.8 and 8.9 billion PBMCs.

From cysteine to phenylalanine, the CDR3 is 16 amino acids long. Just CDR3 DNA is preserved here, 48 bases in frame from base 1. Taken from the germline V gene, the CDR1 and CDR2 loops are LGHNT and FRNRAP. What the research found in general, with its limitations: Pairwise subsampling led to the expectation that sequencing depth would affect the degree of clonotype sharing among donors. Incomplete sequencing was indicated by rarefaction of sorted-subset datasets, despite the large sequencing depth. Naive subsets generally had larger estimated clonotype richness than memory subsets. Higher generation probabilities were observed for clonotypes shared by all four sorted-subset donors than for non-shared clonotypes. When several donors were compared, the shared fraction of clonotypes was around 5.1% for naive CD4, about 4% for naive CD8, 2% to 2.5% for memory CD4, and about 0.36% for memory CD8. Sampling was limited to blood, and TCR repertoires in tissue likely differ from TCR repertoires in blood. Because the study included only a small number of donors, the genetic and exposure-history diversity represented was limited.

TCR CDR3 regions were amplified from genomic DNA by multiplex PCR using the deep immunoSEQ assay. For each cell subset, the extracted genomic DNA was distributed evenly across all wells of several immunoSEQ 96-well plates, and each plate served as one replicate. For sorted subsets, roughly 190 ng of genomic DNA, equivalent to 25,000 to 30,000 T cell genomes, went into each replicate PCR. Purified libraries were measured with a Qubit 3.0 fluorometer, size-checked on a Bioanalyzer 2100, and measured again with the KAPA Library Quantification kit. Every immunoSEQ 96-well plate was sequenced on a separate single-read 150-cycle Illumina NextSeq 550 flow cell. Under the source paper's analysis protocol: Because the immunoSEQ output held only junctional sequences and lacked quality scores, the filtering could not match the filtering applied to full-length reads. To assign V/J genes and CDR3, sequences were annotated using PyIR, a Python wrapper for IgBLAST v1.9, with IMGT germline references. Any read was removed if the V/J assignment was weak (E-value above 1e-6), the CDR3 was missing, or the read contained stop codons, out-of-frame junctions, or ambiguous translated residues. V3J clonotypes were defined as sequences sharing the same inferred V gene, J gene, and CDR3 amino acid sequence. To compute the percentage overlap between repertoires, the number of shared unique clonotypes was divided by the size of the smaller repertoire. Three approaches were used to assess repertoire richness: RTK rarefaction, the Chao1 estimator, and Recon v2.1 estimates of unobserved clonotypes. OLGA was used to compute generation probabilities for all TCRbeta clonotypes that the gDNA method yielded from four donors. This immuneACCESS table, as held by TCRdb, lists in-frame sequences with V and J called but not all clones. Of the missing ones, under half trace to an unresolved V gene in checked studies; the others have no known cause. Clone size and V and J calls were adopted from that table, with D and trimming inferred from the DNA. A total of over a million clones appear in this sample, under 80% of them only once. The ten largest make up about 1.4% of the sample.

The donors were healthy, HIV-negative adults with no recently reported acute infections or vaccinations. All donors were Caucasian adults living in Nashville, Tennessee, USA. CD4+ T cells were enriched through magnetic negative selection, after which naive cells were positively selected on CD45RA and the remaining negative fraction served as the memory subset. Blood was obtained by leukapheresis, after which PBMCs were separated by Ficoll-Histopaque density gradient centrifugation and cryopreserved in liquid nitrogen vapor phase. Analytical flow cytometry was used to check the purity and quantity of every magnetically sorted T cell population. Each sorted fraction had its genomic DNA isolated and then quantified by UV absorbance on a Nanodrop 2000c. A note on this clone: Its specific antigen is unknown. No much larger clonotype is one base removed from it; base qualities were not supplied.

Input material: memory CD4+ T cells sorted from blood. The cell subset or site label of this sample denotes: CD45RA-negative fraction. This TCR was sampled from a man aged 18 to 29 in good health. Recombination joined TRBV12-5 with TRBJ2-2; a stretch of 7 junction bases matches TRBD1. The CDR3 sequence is CARGKGGPSNTGELFF. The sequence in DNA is TGTGCCAGGGGGAAAGGGGGCCCATCGAACACCGGGGAGCTGTTTTTT.